Listed below are T cell receptor beta chains from one sample, sequenced in a study of blood T cell repertoires in COVID-19. Using immunoSEQ multiplex PCR, the repertoire was profiled, and TCRdb retains in-frame clones only, with some absent. This sample has roughly 200,000 clones; around 86% occur once, and the top ten carry about 7%. Sequenced material: PBMCs or T cells enriched from blood (not recorded which). These receptor sequences come from a man aged 25 to 40 in a cohort exposed to, infected with or recovered from COVID-19 (not recorded which). CDR3s include the opening cysteine and the closing phenylalanine or tryptophan. The order of the fields is J gene, V gene, clone size, CDR3 length, D gene, CDR3 protein, CDR3 DNA. D genes are given only for firm matches. Size is stated for part of the rows, as once, few or many counts, or as a class when the clone is expanded.

j_gene: TRBJ2-7; v_gene: TRBV4-2; abundance: few; len: 15; d_gene: TRBD2; CDR3aa: CASSQDSSGVYEQYF; CDR3nt: TGTGCCAGCAGCCAAGATTCTAGCGGGGTCTACGAGCAGTACTTC
j_gene: TRBJ2-5; v_gene: TRBV5-1; abundance: -; len: 13; d_gene: TRBD1; CDR3aa: CASYTGGVETQYF; CDR3nt: TGCGCCAGCTACACAGGGGGCGTAGAGACCCAGTACTTC
j_gene: TRBJ2-1; v_gene: TRBV2; abundance: -; len: 13; d_gene: -; CDR3aa: CASSDPAVHEQFF; CDR3nt: TGTGCCAGCAGTGATCCGGCGGTCCATGAGCAGTTCTTC
j_gene: TRBJ1-2; v_gene: TRBV25-1; abundance: -; len: 15; d_gene: TRBD1; CDR3aa: CASSEGGTGGYGYTF; CDR3nt: TGTGCCAGCAGTGAGGGGGGGACAGGGGGCTATGGCTACACCTTC
j_gene: TRBJ1-2; v_gene: TRBV24-1; abundance: -; len: 16; d_gene: TRBD1; CDR3aa: CATSKPTGQGTYGYTF; CDR3nt: TGTGCCACCAGTAAGCCCACGGGACAGGGAACCTATGGCTACACCTTC
j_gene: TRBJ2-1; v_gene: TRBV18; abundance: -; len: 15; d_gene: -; CDR3aa: CASSPPKGFSNEQFF; CDR3nt: TGTGCCAGCTCACCACCGAAGGGGTTTAGCAATGAGCAGTTCTTC
j_gene: TRBJ2-7; v_gene: TRBV12-3/TRBV12-4; abundance: -; len: 13; d_gene: TRBD1; CDR3aa: CASTRGQDYEQYF; CDR3nt: TGTGCCAGCACCCGGGGACAGGACTACGAGCAGTACTTC
j_gene: TRBJ1-5; v_gene: TRBV19; abundance: -; len: 14; d_gene: TRBD1; CDR3aa: CASPARTGNQPQHF; CDR3nt: TGTGCCTCCCCCGCCAGGACAGGGAATCAGCCCCAGCATTTT
j_gene: TRBJ2-3; v_gene: TRBV9; abundance: -; len: 16; d_gene: TRBD1; CDR3aa: CASSVGGTGGMDTQYF; CDR3nt: TGTGCCAGCAGCGTGGGAGGGACAGGGGGGATGGATACGCAGTATTTT
j_gene: TRBJ2-1; v_gene: TRBV28; abundance: -; len: 13; d_gene: TRBD2; CDR3aa: CASSSSGLAGPFF; CDR3nt: TGTGCCAGCAGTTCCTCGGGACTAGCGGGACCGTTCTTC
j_gene: TRBJ2-5; v_gene: TRBV12-3/TRBV12-4; abundance: -; len: 13; d_gene: -; CDR3aa: CASSFVEVETQYF; CDR3nt: TGTGCCAGCAGTTTTGTAGAGGTAGAGACCCAGTACTTC
j_gene: TRBJ2-7; v_gene: TRBV5-4; abundance: -; len: 16; d_gene: TRBD2; CDR3aa: CASSYLAGGPPDEQYF; CDR3nt: TGTGCCAGCAGTTATCTAGCGGGAGGGCCCCCAGACGAGCAGTACTTC
j_gene: TRBJ1-2; v_gene: TRBV12-3/TRBV12-4; abundance: -; len: 13; d_gene: -; CDR3aa: CASSLERGYGYTF; CDR3nt: TGTGCCAGCAGTTTAGAGAGAGGCTATGGCTACACCTTC
j_gene: TRBJ1-5; v_gene: TRBV5-4; abundance: -; len: 14; d_gene: -; CDR3aa: CASSSQGSNQPQHF; CDR3nt: TGTGCCAGCAGCTCACAGGGTAGCAATCAGCCCCAGCATTTT
j_gene: TRBJ2-3; v_gene: TRBV7-9; abundance: -; len: 15; d_gene: TRBD1; CDR3aa: CASSTYRGKTDTQYF; CDR3nt: TGTGCCAGCAGCACGTACAGGGGGAAGACAGATACGCAGTATTTT
j_gene: TRBJ1-2; v_gene: TRBV4-3; abundance: -; len: 15; d_gene: TRBD1; CDR3aa: CASSQETGTNYGYTF; CDR3nt: TGCGCCAGCAGCCAAGAGACAGGGACTAACTATGGCTACACCTTC
j_gene: TRBJ2-5; v_gene: TRBV29-1; abundance: -; len: 12; d_gene: -; CDR3aa: CSASSGIETQYF; CDR3nt: TGCAGCGCAAGCTCAGGTATTGAGACCCAGTACTTC
j_gene: TRBJ2-3; v_gene: TRBV6-2/TRBV6-3; abundance: -; len: 15; d_gene: -; CDR3aa: CASSSSVGAADTQYF; CDR3nt: TGTGCCAGCAGTTCCAGCGTGGGAGCGGCAGATACGCAGTATTTT
j_gene: TRBJ2-1; v_gene: TRBV4-3; abundance: -; len: 14; d_gene: TRBD2; CDR3aa: CASSRGGADNEQFF; CDR3nt: TGCGCCAGCAGCCGCGGGGGAGCGGACAATGAGCAGTTCTTC
j_gene: TRBJ2-6; v_gene: TRBV9; abundance: -; len: 19; d_gene: TRBD1; CDR3aa: CASSVVADRGLPGANVLTF; CDR3nt: TGTGCCAGCAGCGTAGTCGCCGACAGGGGGCTTCCTGGGGCCAACGTCCTGACTTTC
j_gene: TRBJ2-7; v_gene: TRBV18; abundance: few; len: 16; d_gene: TRBD2; CDR3aa: CASSSTTSGSIYEQYF; CDR3nt: TGTGCCAGCTCATCTACAACTAGCGGGAGCATCTACGAGCAGTACTTC
j_gene: TRBJ2-3; v_gene: TRBV28; abundance: -; len: 16; d_gene: -; CDR3aa: CASSQPGLGFTDTQYF; CDR3nt: TGTGCCAGCAGCCAACCGGGACTGGGTTTCACAGATACGCAGTATTTT
j_gene: TRBJ1-1; v_gene: TRBV7-2; abundance: -; len: 16; d_gene: -; CDR3aa: CASSLVQATANTEAFF; CDR3nt: TGTGCCAGCAGCTTAGTTCAGGCGACAGCGAACACTGAAGCTTTCTTT
j_gene: TRBJ2-3; v_gene: TRBV7-3; abundance: -; len: 16; d_gene: TRBD2; CDR3aa: CASSLLAVWRTDTQYF; CDR3nt: TGTGCCAGCAGCTTACTAGCGGTATGGCGCACAGATACGCAGTATTTT
j_gene: TRBJ2-5; v_gene: TRBV15; abundance: -; len: 15; d_gene: -; CDR3aa: CATSRGSPGQETQYF; CDR3nt: TGTGCCACCAGCAGAGGGTCGCCGGGGCAAGAGACCCAGTACTTC
j_gene: TRBJ2-1; v_gene: TRBV7-3; abundance: once; len: 15; d_gene: TRBD2; CDR3aa: CASSSSAGGPWEQFF; CDR3nt: TGTGCCAGCAGCTCATCAGCGGGAGGGCCTTGGGAGCAGTTCTTC
j_gene: TRBJ2-4; v_gene: TRBV19; abundance: few; len: 18; d_gene: -; CDR3aa: CASTSERAAPLAKNIQYF; CDR3nt: TGTGCCAGTACCTCAGAGCGGGCAGCACCTCTAGCCAAAAACATTCAGTACTTC
j_gene: TRBJ1-1; v_gene: TRBV4-1; abundance: -; len: 14; d_gene: -; CDR3aa: CASSPPGTGRATFF; CDR3nt: TGCGCCAGCAGCCCTCCCGGTACGGGCAGGGCGACTTTCTTT
j_gene: TRBJ1-6; v_gene: TRBV28; abundance: -; len: 17; d_gene: TRBD1; CDR3aa: CASSLYRGAIYNSPLHF; CDR3nt: TGTGCCAGCAGTTTATACAGGGGGGCCATCTATAATTCACCCCTCCACTTT
j_gene: TRBJ1-1; v_gene: TRBV7-2; abundance: -; len: 14; d_gene: -; CDR3aa: CASSPADRNTEAFF; CDR3nt: TGTGCCAGCAGCCCCGCCGACAGGAACACTGAAGCTTTCTTT
j_gene: TRBJ2-1; v_gene: TRBV7-3; abundance: -; len: 17; d_gene: TRBD2; CDR3aa: CASSPWGSGGSYNEQFF; CDR3nt: TGTGCCAGCAGCCCTTGGGGTAGCGGGGGCTCCTACAATGAGCAGTTCTTC
j_gene: TRBJ2-7; v_gene: TRBV15; abundance: -; len: 14; d_gene: -; CDR3aa: CATSNRSGSYEQYF; CDR3nt: TGTGCCACCAGCAATCGATCAGGCTCCTACGAGCAGTACTTC
j_gene: TRBJ2-1; v_gene: TRBV11-2; abundance: -; len: 13; d_gene: -; CDR3aa: CASSLDRDNEQFF; CDR3nt: TGTGCCAGCAGCTTAGACCGGGACAATGAGCAGTTCTTC
j_gene: TRBJ1-1; v_gene: TRBV19; abundance: -; len: 14; d_gene: -; CDR3aa: CASSIGTENTEAFF; CDR3nt: TGTGCCAGTAGTATAGGGACAGAGAACACTGAAGCTTTCTTT
j_gene: TRBJ2-5; v_gene: TRBV2; abundance: once; len: 14; d_gene: TRBD2; CDR3aa: CASRTSSEQETQYF; CDR3nt: TGTGCCAGCAGGACTAGCAGTGAACAAGAGACCCAGTACTTC
j_gene: TRBJ2-1; v_gene: TRBV7-3; abundance: -; len: 12; d_gene: -; CDR3aa: CASSFSYNEQFF; CDR3nt: TGTGCCAGCAGCTTTAGCTACAATGAGCAGTTCTTC
j_gene: TRBJ2-7; v_gene: TRBV2; abundance: -; len: 15; d_gene: TRBD1; CDR3aa: CASREMTGGRNEQYF; CDR3nt: TGTGCCAGCAGGGAAATGACAGGGGGCCGGAACGAGCAGTACTTC
j_gene: TRBJ2-5; v_gene: TRBV5-4; abundance: -; len: 15; d_gene: TRBD2; CDR3aa: CASSLRTSPQETQYF; CDR3nt: TGTGCCAGCAGCTTGCGGACTAGCCCCCAAGAGACCCAGTACTTC
j_gene: TRBJ1-1; v_gene: TRBV29-1; abundance: -; len: 13; d_gene: TRBD1; CDR3aa: CSARTGGRTEAFF; CDR3nt: TGCAGCGCACGGACAGGGGGCAGGACTGAAGCTTTCTTT
j_gene: TRBJ1-2; v_gene: TRBV6-6; abundance: -; len: 13; d_gene: TRBD1; CDR3aa: CASSKQGDYGYTF; CDR3nt: TGTGCCAGCAGTAAACAGGGGGACTATGGCTACACCTTC
j_gene: TRBJ2-5; v_gene: TRBV5-6; abundance: -; len: 14; d_gene: TRBD1; CDR3aa: CASSLRGLQETQYF; CDR3nt: TGTGCCAGCAGCTTGAGGGGGCTCCAAGAGACCCAGTACTTC
j_gene: TRBJ2-5; v_gene: TRBV28; abundance: -; len: 16; d_gene: TRBD1; CDR3aa: CASSLGQGRSQETQYF; CDR3nt: TGTGCCAGCAGTCTCGGACAGGGGCGTTCCCAAGAGACCCAGTACTTC
j_gene: TRBJ1-6; v_gene: TRBV4-1; abundance: -; len: 20; d_gene: -; CDR3aa: CASSQPSHGGADPYNSPLHF; CDR3nt: TGCGCCAGCAGCCAGCCATCGCATGGGGGGGCGGATCCCTATAATTCACCCCTCCACTTT
j_gene: TRBJ1-5; v_gene: TRBV28; abundance: -; len: 15; d_gene: -; CDR3aa: CASSFISVSNQPQHF; CDR3nt: TGTGCCAGCAGTTTTATTTCAGTTAGCAATCAGCCCCAGCATTTT
j_gene: TRBJ2-7; v_gene: TRBV7-9; abundance: few; len: 15; d_gene: TRBD2; CDR3aa: CASSLEAGGSYEQYF; CDR3nt: TGTGCCAGCAGCTTAGAAGCGGGAGGCTCCTACGAGCAGTACTTC
j_gene: TRBJ1-5; v_gene: TRBV2; abundance: -; len: 13; d_gene: -; CDR3aa: CASSSGRIGAQHF; CDR3nt: TGTGCCAGCAGCAGTGGACGGATAGGGGCCCAGCATTTT
j_gene: TRBJ1-1; v_gene: TRBV7-3; abundance: -; len: 13; d_gene: TRBD1; CDR3aa: CASSSGGNTEAFF; CDR3nt: TGTGCCAGCAGCTCAGGGGGAAACACTGAAGCTTTCTTT
j_gene: TRBJ1-2; v_gene: TRBV3-1/TRBV3-2; abundance: -; len: 12; d_gene: -; CDR3aa: CASRNRASGYTF; CDR3nt: TGTGCCAGCAGGAACAGGGCTAGTGGCTACACCTTC
j_gene: TRBJ1-1; v_gene: TRBV28; abundance: -; len: 18; d_gene: -; CDR3aa: CASSPNPKRRSHGTEAFF; CDR3nt: TGTGCCAGCAGTCCCAACCCAAAGCGTAGGTCCCATGGCACTGAAGCTTTCTTT
j_gene: TRBJ2-2; v_gene: TRBV6-5; abundance: -; len: 14; d_gene: -; CDR3aa: CASRETAKTGELFF; CDR3nt: TGTGCCAGCAGGGAGACAGCGAAAACCGGGGAGCTGTTTTTT
j_gene: TRBJ2-1; v_gene: TRBV7-6; abundance: many; len: 14; d_gene: TRBD2; CDR3aa: CASRALAGDYEQFF; CDR3nt: TGTGCCAGCAGGGCACTAGCGGGAGACTATGAGCAGTTCTTC
j_gene: TRBJ1-1; v_gene: TRBV27; abundance: -; len: 14; d_gene: TRBD1; CDR3aa: CASRSWTGNTEAFF; CDR3nt: TGTGCCAGCAGATCCTGGACAGGCAACACTGAAGCTTTCTTT
j_gene: TRBJ2-2; v_gene: TRBV28; abundance: -; len: 12; d_gene: -; CDR3aa: CASSLPTGELFF; CDR3nt: TGTGCCAGCAGCCTCCCCACCGGGGAGCTGTTTTTT
j_gene: TRBJ1-2; v_gene: TRBV6-5; abundance: -; len: 13; d_gene: -; CDR3aa: CASSQEWNYGYTF; CDR3nt: TGTGCCAGCAGTCAGGAATGGAACTATGGCTACACCTTC
j_gene: TRBJ1-1; v_gene: TRBV7-9; abundance: -; len: 15; d_gene: TRBD1; CDR3aa: CASSGLGQVNTEAFF; CDR3nt: TGTGCCAGCAGCGGATTGGGACAGGTGAACACTGAAGCTTTCTTT
j_gene: TRBJ2-7; v_gene: TRBV6-5; abundance: once; len: 15; d_gene: -; CDR3aa: CASSSPGRGTYEQYF; CDR3nt: TGTGCCAGCAGTTCCCCCGGACGGGGGACCTACGAGCAGTACTTC
j_gene: TRBJ1-5; v_gene: TRBV5-1; abundance: -; len: 15; d_gene: -; CDR3aa: CASSLAGSRNQPQHF; CDR3nt: TGCGCCAGCAGCTTGGCTGGGAGCCGCAATCAGCCCCAGCATTTT
j_gene: TRBJ2-3; v_gene: TRBV3-1/TRBV3-2; abundance: -; len: 14; d_gene: -; CDR3aa: CASSQGLTTDTQYF; CDR3nt: TGTGCCAGCAGCCAAGGACTCACCACAGATACGCAGTATTTT
j_gene: TRBJ1-1; v_gene: TRBV28; abundance: -; len: 14; d_gene: -; CDR3aa: CASSGRGGNTEAFF; CDR3nt: TGTGCCAGCAGCGGGCGAGGGGGTAACACTGAAGCTTTCTTT
j_gene: TRBJ1-5; v_gene: TRBV29-1; abundance: few; len: 13; d_gene: -; CDR3aa: CSVSTGLRQPQHF; CDR3nt: TGCAGCGTTAGTACCGGGTTGCGGCAGCCCCAGCATTTT